The 18 T cell receptor beta chains in this list originate from one sample, sequenced in a study of sequential checkpoint blockade in melanoma. Treatment defined: randomized to nivolumab then ipilimumab (arm A) or the reverse (arm B). Data came from immunoSEQ multiplex PCR; TCRdb stores just in-frame clones and leaves some out. The table includes roughly 36,000 clones, roughly 32% detected once. The source was tumor tissue (inferred from file names), collected from a patient given nivolumab and ipilimumab in sequence. These receptor sequences come from a human donor with melanoma.

The V gene is TRBV1, the J gene TRBJ1-2. TRBV1 is listed as a pseudogene. The CDR3 is 17 residues long. The CDR3 protein is CASSPQERGRGQNGYTF. For the CDR3, the DNA is TGCGCCAGCAGCCCCCAAGAGCGGGGGCGCGGGCAGAATGGCTACACCTTC.

This clone appeared a few times. The chain carries TRBV9 and TRBJ1-1; D not resolved. The V and J ends lost 0 bases and 4 bases respectively, with 4 bases between them. Germline CDR1 is SGDLS and CDR2 is YYNGEE. There are 12 residues in the CDR3. The CDR3 sequence: CASSVEGTEAFF. The CDR3 nucleotides are TGTGCCAGCAGCGTAGAAGGCACTGAAGCTTTCTTT.

The chain recombines TRBV6-8 with TRBJ2-5; D is perhaps TRBD2 (5 bases). The germline V gene has CDR1 MNHGY and CDR2 SAAAGT. This CDR3 spans 13 amino acids. V lost 5 bases and J lost 4, with 11 bases in between. CDR3 DNA sequence: TGTGCCAGCAGTAACGGGGTTAGAGAGACCCAGTACTTC. This encodes CASSNGVRETQYF.

This chain connects TRBV14 to TRBJ2-7; D perhaps matches TRBD2 (6 bases). V lost 4 bases to trimming and J lost 3 bases, with 13 bases between them. In germline, CDR1 is SGHDN, CDR2 FVKESK. This CDR3 contains 14 residues. CDR3 DNA sequence: TGTGCCAGCAGCCTTTTGAGCGGGTACTACGAGCAGTACTTC. Translation gives CASSLLSGYYEQYF.

The chain combines TRBV29-1 with TRBJ2-1; D not certain. From germline, CDR1 is SQVTM and CDR2 ANQGSEA. V lost 5 bases and J 0 bases, leaving 11 bases between the germline ends. The CDR3 is 14 residues long. In DNA form, the CDR3 reads TGCAGCGTTCAATTTACAAGCTCCTACAATGAGCAGTTCTTC. The encoded protein is CSVQFTSSYNEQFF.

This clone was detected once. In DNA form, the CDR3 reads TGCAGCGTTAGAACTAGCGGAGGCACAGATACGCAGTATTTT. Protein: CSVRTSGGTDTQYF. This chain connects TRBV29-1 to TRBJ2-3, with 8 bases that match TRBD2. Germline V gene data show CDR1 as SQVTM and CDR2 as ANQGSEA. CDR3 size: 14 residues. V gave up 5 bases and J gave up 1 base; unmatched junction bases: 5.

V is TRBV28 and J is TRBJ2-7; 11 bases agree with TRBD2. Germline CDR1 MDHEN, CDR2 SYDVKM. V lost 3 bases, J lost 1 base, and 5 bases stayed unmatched. This CDR3 contains 16 residues. The CDR3 region has the DNA TGTGCCAGCAGTTTTCCTCTAGCGGGGGGTTCCTACGAGCAGTACTTC. Translating it yields CASSFPLAGGSYEQYF.

This clone was detected only a few times. The chain couples TRBV6-8 to TRBJ1-4; D gene ambiguous. The germline V and J ends were trimmed by 6 bases and 0 bases, with 8 bases remaining between them. Germline V CDR1 and CDR2: MNHGY, SAAAGT. There are 14 residues in the CDR3. In DNA form, the CDR3 reads TGTGCCAGCAGGCCGGACGCAACTAATGAAAAACTGTTTTTT. This encodes CASRPDATNEKLFF.

This chain joins TRBV29-1 and TRBJ2-1; a possible D gene is TRBD2 (6 bases). The CDR3 spans 18 residues. V lost 2 bases, J lost 0 bases, and 20 bases lay in between. Germline lookup yields CDR1 SQVTM and CDR2 ANQGSEA. Here the CDR3 reads CSVESRASERSSYNEQFF. The DNA for the CDR3 is TGCAGCGTTGAAAGTAGGGCTAGCGAGAGGAGCTCCTACAATGAGCAGTTCTTC.

This clone has just a few counts. The V gene is TRBV11-3, the J gene TRBJ2-3, with no clear D. Trimming took off 3 bases at V and 4 bases at J, with 14 bases between the two ends. CDR1 is SGHNT and CDR2 is YENEEA in the germline V gene. This CDR3 is built from 15 residues. CDR3 loop: CASSFRRAGSDTQYF. In DNA, the CDR3 is TGTGCCAGCAGCTTCAGGCGAGCTGGGTCAGATACGCAGTATTTT.

The sample holds a few counts of this clone. The chain joins TRBV11-3 to TRBJ1-2; 8 nucleotides match TRBD1. V was clipped by 0 bases and J by 8 bases; unmatched bases: 5. CDR1 is SGHNT, CDR2 YENEEA, per germline. CDR3 length: 14 residues. CDR3 coding DNA: TGTGCCAGCAGCTTAGATTACAGGGGGAGCGGCTACACCTTC. It translates to CASSLDYRGSGYTF. The full variable domain, rest sourced from reference TRBV11-3 and TRBJ1-2, is EAGVVQSPRYKIIEKKQPVAFWCNPISGHNTLYWYLQNLGQGPELLIRYENEEAVDDSQLPKDRFSAERLKGVDSTLKIQPAELGDSAVYLCASSLDYRGSGYTFGSGTRLTVV.

The chain uses TRBV18 and TRBJ2-2, with 11 bases aligning to TRBD2. This CDR3 is 16 amino acids long. Germline assignment: CDR1 KGHSH and CDR2 LQKENI. The ends lost 0 bases at V and 5 bases at J; junction bases unmatched: 2. The CDR3 loop reads CASSPPGLAETGELFF. CDR3 nucleotide sequence: TGTGCCAGCTCACCACCGGGACTAGCGGAAACCGGGGAGCTGTTTTTT.

This clone was counted a few times. Here the CDR3 reads CASSQRQVQFF. The CDR3 nucleotides read TGTGCCAGCAGCCAGCGACAAGTGCAGTTCTTC. The V call is TRBV14, the J call TRBJ2-1; D not certain. With 3 bases removed from V and 12 bases from J, the gap between germline ends came to 9 bases. From germline, CDR1 is SGHDN and CDR2 FVKESK. The CDR3 sequence is 11 residues long. Full variable domain (missing parts from reference TRBV14 and TRBJ2-1): EAGVTQFPSHSVIEKGQTVTLRCDPISGHDNLYWYRRVMGKEIKFLLHFVKESKQDESGMPNNRFLAERTGGTYSTLKVQPAELEDSGVYFCASSQRQVQFFGPGTRLTVL.

This clone was detected ten times or more. The chain is built from TRBV11-3 and TRBJ1-4; no firm D call. In germline, CDR1 is SGHNT, CDR2 YENEEA. Trimming took off 1 base at V and 5 bases at J, with 11 bases between the two ends. The CDR3 has 15 amino acids. The CDR3 nucleotides read TGTGCCAGCAGCTTAGGTGCGGGGAGGAATGAAAAACTGTTTTTT. Amino acids: CASSLGAGRNEKLFF.

This sequence joins TRBV6-8 and TRBJ1-5, with D possibly matching TRBD1 (5 bases). Per germline, CDR1 MNHGY and CDR2 SAAAGT. V was shortened by 6 bases and J by 6 bases, with 18 bases between the two germline ends. The CDR3 length is 15 residues. The CDR3: CASSPHDLGLQPQHF. The CDR3 DNA reads TGTGCCAGCAGCCCCCATGACCTGGGGCTTCAGCCCCAGCATTTT.

This clone has a handful of counts. The chain links TRBV25-1 to TRBJ2-2, with TRBD2 matching 15 bases. V gave up 7 bases and J gave up 3 bases; unmatched junction bases: 6. The CDR3 runs to 17 residues. Germline CDR1 is MGHDK and CDR2 is SYGVNS. The DNA of the CDR3 is TGTGCCAGCATTGGACTAGCGGGGGGGCCGGACACCGGGGAGCTGTTTTTT. This gives the protein CASIGLAGGPDTGELFF. The entire variable domain, with the rest obtained from reference TRBV25-1 and TRBJ2-2, is as follows: EADIYQTPRYLVIGTGKKITLECSQTMGHDKMYWYQQDPGMELHLIHYSYGVNSTEKGDLSSESTVSRIRTEHFPLTLESARPSHTSQYLCASIGLAGGPDTGELFFGEGSRLTVL.

The gene calls are TRBV28 and TRBJ1-2; possibly TRBD1 for D (5 bases). From germline, CDR1 is MDHEN and CDR2 SYDVKM. The CDR3 is 15 amino acids. The V end lost 3 bases, the J end lost 3 bases, and 14 bases lay between the germline ends. Here the CDR3 reads CASSFPTQGDYGYTF. In DNA form, the CDR3 reads TGTGCCAGCAGTTTCCCTACTCAAGGGGACTATGGCTACACCTTC.

This clone was recorded a few times. The chain is built from TRBV11-3 and TRBJ2-5; 10 nucleotides match TRBD2. The CDR3 is 16 residues long. Trimming at V came to 1 base and at J to 5 bases, leaving 7 bases not matched to a gene. From germline, CDR1 is SGHNT and CDR2 YENEEA. The CDR3 protein is CASSLVTLAGVETQYF. The DNA of the CDR3 is TGTGCCAGCAGCTTAGTAACGCTAGCGGGGGTGGAGACCCAGTACTTC.